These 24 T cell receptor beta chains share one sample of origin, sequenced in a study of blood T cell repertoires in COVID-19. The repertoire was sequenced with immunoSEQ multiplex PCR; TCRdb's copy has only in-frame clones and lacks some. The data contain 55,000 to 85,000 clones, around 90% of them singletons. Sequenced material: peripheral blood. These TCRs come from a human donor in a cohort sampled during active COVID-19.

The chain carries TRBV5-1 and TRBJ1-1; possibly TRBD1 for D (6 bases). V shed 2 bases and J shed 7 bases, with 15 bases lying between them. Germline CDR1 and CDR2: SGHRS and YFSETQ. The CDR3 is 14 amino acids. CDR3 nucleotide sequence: TGCGCCAGCAGCTTTGGGGGCCGTGGGAGTGAAGCTTTCTTT. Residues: CASSFGGRGSEAFF.

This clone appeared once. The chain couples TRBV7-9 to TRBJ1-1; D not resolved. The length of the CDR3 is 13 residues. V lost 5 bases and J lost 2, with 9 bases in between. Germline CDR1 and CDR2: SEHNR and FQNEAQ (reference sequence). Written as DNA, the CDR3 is TGTGCCAGCAGCGTTGAACACAACACTGAAGCTTTCTTT. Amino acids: CASSVEHNTEAFF.

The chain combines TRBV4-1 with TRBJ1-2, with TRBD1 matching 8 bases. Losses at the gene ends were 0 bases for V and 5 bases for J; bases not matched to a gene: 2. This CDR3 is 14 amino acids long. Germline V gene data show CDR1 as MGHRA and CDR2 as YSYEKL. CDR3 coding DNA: TGCGCCAGCAGCCAAGACAGGGGGCAATATGGCTACACCTTC. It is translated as CASSQDRGQYGYTF.

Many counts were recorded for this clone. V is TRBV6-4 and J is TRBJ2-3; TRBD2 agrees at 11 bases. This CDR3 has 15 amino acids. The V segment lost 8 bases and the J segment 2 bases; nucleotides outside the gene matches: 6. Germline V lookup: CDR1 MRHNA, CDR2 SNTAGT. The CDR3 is CASALAGGSTDTQYF. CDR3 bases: TGTGCCAGCGCTCTAGCGGGGGGATCCACAGATACGCAGTATTTT.

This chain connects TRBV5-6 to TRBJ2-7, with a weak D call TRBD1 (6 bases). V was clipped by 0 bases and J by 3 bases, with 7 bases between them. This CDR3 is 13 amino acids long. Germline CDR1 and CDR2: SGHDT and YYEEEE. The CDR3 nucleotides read TGTGCCAGCAGCTTGGGGACAGTCTACGAGCAGTACTTC. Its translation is CASSLGTVYEQYF.

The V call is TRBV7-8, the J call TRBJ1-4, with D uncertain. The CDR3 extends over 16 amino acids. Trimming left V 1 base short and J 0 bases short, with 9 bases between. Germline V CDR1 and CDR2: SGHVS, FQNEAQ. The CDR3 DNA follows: TGTGCCAGCAGCTTAGTAGCGCCCGCAACTAATGAAAAACTGTTTTTT. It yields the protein CASSLVAPATNEKLFF.

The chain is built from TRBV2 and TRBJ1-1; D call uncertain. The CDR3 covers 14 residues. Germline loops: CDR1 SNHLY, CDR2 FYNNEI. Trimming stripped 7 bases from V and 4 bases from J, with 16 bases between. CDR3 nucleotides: TGTGCCAGCATCAAAGACACGGGATCCACTGAAGCTTTCTTT. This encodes CASIKDTGSTEAFF.

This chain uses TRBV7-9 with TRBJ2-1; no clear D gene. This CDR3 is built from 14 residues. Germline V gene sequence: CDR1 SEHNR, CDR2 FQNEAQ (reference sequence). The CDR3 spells CAPASVSSYNEQFF. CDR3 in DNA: TGTGCTCCAGCGTCCGTCAGCTCCTACAATGAGCAGTTCTTC.

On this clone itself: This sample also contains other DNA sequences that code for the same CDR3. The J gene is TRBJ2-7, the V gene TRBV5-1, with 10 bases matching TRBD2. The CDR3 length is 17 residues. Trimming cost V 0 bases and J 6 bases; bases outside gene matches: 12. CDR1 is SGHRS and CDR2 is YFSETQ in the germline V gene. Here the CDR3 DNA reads TGCGCCAGCAGCTTGGAGGGGTCCTTAGCGGGGGGTCGCGAGCAGTACTTC. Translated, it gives CASSLEGSLAGGREQYF.

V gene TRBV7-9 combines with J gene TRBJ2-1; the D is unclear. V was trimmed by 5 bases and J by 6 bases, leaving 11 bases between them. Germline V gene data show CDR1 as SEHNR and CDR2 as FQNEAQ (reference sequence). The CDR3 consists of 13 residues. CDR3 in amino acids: CASSPEPVNEQFF. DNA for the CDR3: TGTGCCAGCAGCCCCGAACCGGTCAATGAGCAGTTCTTC.

CDR3: CASSPLAGAGDTQYF. In nucleotides, the CDR3 is TGTGCCAGCAGCCCCCTTGCGGGAGCGGGAGATACGCAGTATTTT. V and J are TRBV7-9 and TRBJ2-3; 7 nucleotides match TRBD2. The V and J ends lost 5 bases and 5 bases, in that order; junction bases with no gene match: 10. Germline assignment: CDR1 SEHNR and CDR2 FQNEAQ (reference sequence). The CDR3 covers 15 residues.

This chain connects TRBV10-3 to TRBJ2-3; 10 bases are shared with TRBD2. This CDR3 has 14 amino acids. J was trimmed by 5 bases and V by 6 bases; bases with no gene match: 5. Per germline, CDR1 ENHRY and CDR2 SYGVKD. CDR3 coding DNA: TGTGCCATCAGCCTAGCGGGAGTTGAAGATACGCAGTATTTT. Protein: CAISLAGVEDTQYF.

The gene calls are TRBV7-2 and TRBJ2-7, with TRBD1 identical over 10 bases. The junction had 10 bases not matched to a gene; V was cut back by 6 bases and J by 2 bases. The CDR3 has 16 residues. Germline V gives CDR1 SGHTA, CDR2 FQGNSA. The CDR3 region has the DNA TGTGCCAGCAGGTTAAGAGGGACAGGGGAACCCTACGAGCAGTACTTC. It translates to CASRLRGTGEPYEQYF.

The CDR3 nucleotides read TGTGCCAGCAGACCGCAGGGGGCGCAGGCTAATGAAAAACTGTTTTTT. This encodes CASRPQGAQANEKLFF. The chain links TRBV5-6 to TRBJ1-4, with 8 bases aligning to TRBD1. Germline V gene data show CDR1 as SGHDT and CDR2 as YYEEEE. The V gene end was trimmed by 5 bases and the J gene end by 3 bases; junction bases not matched to a gene: 9. The length of the CDR3 is 16 residues.

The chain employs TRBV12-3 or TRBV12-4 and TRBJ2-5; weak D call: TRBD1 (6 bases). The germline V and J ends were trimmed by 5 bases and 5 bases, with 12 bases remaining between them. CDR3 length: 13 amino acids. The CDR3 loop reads CASSLRQAETQYF. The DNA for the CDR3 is TGTGCCAGCAGTCTCCGACAGGCGGAGACCCAGTACTTC.

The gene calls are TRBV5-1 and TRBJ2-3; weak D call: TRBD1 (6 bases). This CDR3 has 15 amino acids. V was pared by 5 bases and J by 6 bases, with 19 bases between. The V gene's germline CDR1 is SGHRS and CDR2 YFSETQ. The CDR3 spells CASRLPSGRGDTQYF. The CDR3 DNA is TGCGCCAGCAGACTCCCGAGCGGAAGGGGGGATACGCAGTATTTT. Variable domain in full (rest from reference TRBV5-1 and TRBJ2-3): KAGVTQTPRYLIKTRGQQVTLSCSPISGHRSVSWYQQTPGQGLQFLFEYFSETQRNKGNFPGRFSGRQFSNSRSEMNVSTLELGDSALYLCASRLPSGRGDTQYFGPGTRLTVL.

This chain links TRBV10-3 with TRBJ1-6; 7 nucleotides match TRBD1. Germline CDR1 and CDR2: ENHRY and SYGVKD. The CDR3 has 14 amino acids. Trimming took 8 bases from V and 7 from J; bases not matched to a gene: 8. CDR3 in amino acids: CAIGAGTENSPLHF. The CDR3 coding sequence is TGTGCCATCGGGGCCGGGACAGAAAATTCACCCCTCCACTTT.

The CDR3 DNA sequence: TGTGCCAGCGGCAATCGGGACAGAGGGTCGGACGAGCAGTACTTC. Translation gives CASGNRDRGSDEQYF. This chain joins TRBV13 and TRBJ2-7; 7 nucleotides match TRBD1. The CDR3 spans 15 residues. The J segment lost 5 bases and the V segment lost 8 bases, leaving 15 bases of the junction unmatched. Germline CDR1 and CDR2: PRHDT and FYEKMQ (reference sequence).

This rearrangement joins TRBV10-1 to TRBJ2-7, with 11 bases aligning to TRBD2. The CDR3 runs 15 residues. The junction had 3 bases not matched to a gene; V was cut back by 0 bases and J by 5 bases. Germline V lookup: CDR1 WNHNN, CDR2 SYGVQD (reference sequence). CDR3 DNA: TGCGCCAGCAGTGAGTCTAGCGGGAGGGCCCACGAGCAGTACTTC. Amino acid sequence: CASSESSGRAHEQYF.

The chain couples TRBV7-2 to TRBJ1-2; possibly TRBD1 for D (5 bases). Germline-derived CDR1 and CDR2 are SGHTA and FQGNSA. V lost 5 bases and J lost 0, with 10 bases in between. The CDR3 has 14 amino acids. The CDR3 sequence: CASSPTVTNYGYTF. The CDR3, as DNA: TGTGCCAGCAGCCCGACAGTCACTAACTATGGCTACACCTTC.

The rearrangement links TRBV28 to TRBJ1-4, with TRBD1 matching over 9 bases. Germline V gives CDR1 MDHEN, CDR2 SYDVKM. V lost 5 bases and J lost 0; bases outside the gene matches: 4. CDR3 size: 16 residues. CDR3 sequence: CASSPRQGATNEKLFF. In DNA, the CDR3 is TGTGCCAGCAGTCCTCGACAGGGGGCAACTAATGAAAAACTGTTTTTT.

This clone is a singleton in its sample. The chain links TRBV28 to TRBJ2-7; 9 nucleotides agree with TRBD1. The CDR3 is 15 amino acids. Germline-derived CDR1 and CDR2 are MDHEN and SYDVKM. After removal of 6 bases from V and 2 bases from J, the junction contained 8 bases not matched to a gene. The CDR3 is CASSPRTGDPYEQYF. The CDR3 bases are TGTGCCAGCAGCCCCCGGACAGGGGATCCCTACGAGCAGTACTTC.

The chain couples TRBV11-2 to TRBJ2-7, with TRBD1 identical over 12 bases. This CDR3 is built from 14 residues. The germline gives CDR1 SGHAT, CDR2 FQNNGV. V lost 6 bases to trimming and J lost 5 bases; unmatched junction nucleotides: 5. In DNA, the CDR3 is TGTGCCAGCAGGGCGGGACAGGGGGCTAACGAGCAGTACTTC. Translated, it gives CASRAGQGANEQYF.

CDR3 protein: CASSLGLAGGEYQETQYF. CDR3 nucleotide sequence: TGCGCCAGCAGCTTGGGGCTAGCGGGAGGGGAGTACCAAGAGACCCAGTACTTC. V usage is TRBV5-1 and J usage is TRBJ2-5, with 12 bases lining up with TRBD2. The CDR3 covers 18 residues. CDR1 is SGHRS and CDR2 is YFSETQ in the germline V gene. Trimming cost V 0 bases and J 0 bases; bases outside gene matches: 6.